The T cell receptor beta chain under discussion was sequenced for a study of early T cells in non-severe SARS-CoV-2 infection. At the level of the study: Bulk RNA isolated from unsorted whole blood underwent sequencing; chains were not paired.

Trimming took 5 bases from V and 0 from J, leaving 7 bases between them. Germline CDR1 and CDR2: SGHTA and FQGNSA. The CDR3 spans 14 residues. cDNA molecules, individually, were tagged with unique molecular identifiers. TCRdb re-analysed the 5' RACE reads in MiXCR, keeping a single row per CDR3 protein. Of approximately 64,000 distinct CDR3 sequences listed, more than 4% were seen once; the top ten hold just under 5%. Study findings and constraints: Sequences matched to VDJdb favored anti-spike CD8 responses, while private and CD4 specificities were missed.

This clonotype was observed many times. The target antigen is unknown. The clonotype comes from an adult who was a healthcare worker with PCR-confirmed SARS-CoV-2 infection or an uninfected control (not recorded which). This rearrangement joins TRBV7-2 to TRBJ2-2; D is undetermined. What was sequenced was whole blood. In DNA form, the CDR3 reads TGTGCCAGCAGCCGCGGATCGAACACCGGGGAGCTGTTTTTT. This sequence encodes CASSRGSNTGELFF.